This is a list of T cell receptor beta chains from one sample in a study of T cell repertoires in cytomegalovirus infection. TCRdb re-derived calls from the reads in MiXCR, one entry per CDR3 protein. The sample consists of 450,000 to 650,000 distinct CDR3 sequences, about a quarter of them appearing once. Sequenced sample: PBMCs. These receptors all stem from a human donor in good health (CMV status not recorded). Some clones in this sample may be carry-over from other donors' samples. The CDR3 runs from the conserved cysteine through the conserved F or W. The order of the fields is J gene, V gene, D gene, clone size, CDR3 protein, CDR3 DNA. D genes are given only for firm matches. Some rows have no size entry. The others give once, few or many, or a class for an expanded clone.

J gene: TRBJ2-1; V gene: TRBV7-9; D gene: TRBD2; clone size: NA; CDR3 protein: CASSFDFSGSSYNEQFF; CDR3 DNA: TGTGCCAGCAGCTTTGACTTTAGCGGGAGCTCCTACAATGAGCAGTTCTTC
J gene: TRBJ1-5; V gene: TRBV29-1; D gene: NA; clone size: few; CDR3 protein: CSVGEMDQPQHF; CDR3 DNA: TGCAGCGTAGGGGAAATGGATCAGCCCCAGCATTTT
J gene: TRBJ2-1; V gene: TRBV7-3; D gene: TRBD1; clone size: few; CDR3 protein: CASSTASDRAHNEQFF; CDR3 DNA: TGTGCCAGCAGCACGGCCTCCGACAGGGCCCACAATGAGCAGTTCTTC
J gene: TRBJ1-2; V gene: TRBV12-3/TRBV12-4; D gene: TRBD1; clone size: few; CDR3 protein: CASSHHGDRLKYGYTF; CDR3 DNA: TGTGCCAGCAGTCACCATGGGGACAGACTAAAATATGGCTACACCTTC
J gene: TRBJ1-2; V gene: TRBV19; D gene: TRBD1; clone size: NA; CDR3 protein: CASSISTGGNYGYTF; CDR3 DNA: TGTGCCAGTAGTATCAGTACAGGGGGAAACTATGGCTACACCTTC
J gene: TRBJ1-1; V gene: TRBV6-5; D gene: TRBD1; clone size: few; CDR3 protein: CASSSPRQGAGEAFF; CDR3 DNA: TGTGCCAGCAGTTCCCCGAGACAGGGGGCCGGTGAAGCTTTCTTT
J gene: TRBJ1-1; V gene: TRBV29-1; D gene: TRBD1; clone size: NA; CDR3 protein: CSVGGTGTNTEAFF; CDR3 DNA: TGCAGCGTTGGGGGGACAGGGACGAACACTGAAGCTTTCTTT
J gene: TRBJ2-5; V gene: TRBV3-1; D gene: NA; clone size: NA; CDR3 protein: CASSQAGRFQETQYF; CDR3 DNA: TGTGCCAGCAGCCAAGCCGGCAGATTCCAAGAGACCCAGTACTTC
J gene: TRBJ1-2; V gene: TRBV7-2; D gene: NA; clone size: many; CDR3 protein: CASSLALRGLGGYTF; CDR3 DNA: TGTGCCAGCAGCTTAGCGCTACGGGGGCTGGGGGGCTACACCTTC
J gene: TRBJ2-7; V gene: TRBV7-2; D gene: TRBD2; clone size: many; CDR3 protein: CASSFLSGGRGSYEQYF; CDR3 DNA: TGTGCCAGCAGCTTCCTCTCGGGGGGGCGGGGCTCCTACGAGCAGTACTTC
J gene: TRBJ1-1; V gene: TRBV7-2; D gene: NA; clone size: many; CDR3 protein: CASSLAGNALAFF; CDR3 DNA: TGTGCCAGCAGCTTAGCGGGCAACGCGCTGGCTTTCTTT
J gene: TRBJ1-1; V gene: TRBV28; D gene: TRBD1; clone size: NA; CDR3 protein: CASSSDRVVTEAFF; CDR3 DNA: TGTGCCAGCAGTTCGGACAGGGTGGTCACTGAAGCTTTCTTT
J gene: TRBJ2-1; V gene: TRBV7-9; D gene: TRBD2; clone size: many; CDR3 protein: CASSLAGTSGRPERNEQFF; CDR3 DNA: TGTGCCAGCAGCTTAGCGGGGACTAGCGGGAGACCGGAGAGGAATGAGCAGTTCTTC